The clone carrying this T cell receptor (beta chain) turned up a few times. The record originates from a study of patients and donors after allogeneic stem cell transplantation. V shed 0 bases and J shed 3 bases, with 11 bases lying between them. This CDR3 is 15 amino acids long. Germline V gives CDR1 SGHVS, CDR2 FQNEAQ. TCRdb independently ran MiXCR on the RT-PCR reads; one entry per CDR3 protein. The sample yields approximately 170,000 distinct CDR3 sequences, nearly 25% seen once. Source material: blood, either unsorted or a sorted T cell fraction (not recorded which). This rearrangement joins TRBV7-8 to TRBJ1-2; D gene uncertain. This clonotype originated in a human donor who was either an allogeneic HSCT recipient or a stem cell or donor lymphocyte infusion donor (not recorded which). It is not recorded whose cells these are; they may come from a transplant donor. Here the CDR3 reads CASSLAAALYYGYTF. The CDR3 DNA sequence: TGTGCCAGCAGCTTAGCGGCTGCCCTCTACTATGGCTACACCTTC.